Presented here are 20 T cell receptor beta chains from one specimen sequenced in a study of cytomegalovirus exposure and HLA in healthy donors. PCR primers comprised 60 Vbeta and 13 Jbeta primers. Using immunoSEQ multiplex PCR, the repertoire was profiled, and TCRdb retains in-frame clones only, with some absent. Of around 96,000 clones listed, about 80% are singletons. Input material: PBMCs. All receptors come from a man younger than 40 in good health and CMV-seropositive.

CDR3 nucleotide sequence: TGTGCCAGCACCGAAGTGGGACTAGGGGGCAATGAGCAGTTCTTC. Translated, it gives CASTEVGLGGNEQFF. The chain links TRBV27 to TRBJ2-1; TRBD2 matches at 8 bases. The germline gives CDR1 MNHEY, CDR2 SMNVEV (reference sequence). The CDR3 length is 15 residues. V was pared by 7 bases and J by 6 bases, with 11 bases of the junction left unmatched.

This clone was recorded a few times. This rearrangement joins TRBV4-1 to TRBJ1-3, with 7 bases matching TRBD1. Germline CDR1 MGHRA, CDR2 YSYEKL. The CDR3 extends over 15 amino acids. V was pared by 4 bases and J by 1 base, with 4 bases of the junction left unmatched. As DNA, the CDR3 is TGCGCCAGCAGCCCTTTGACAGGGTCTGGAAACACCATATATTTT. This sequence encodes CASSPLTGSGNTIYF.

The chain couples TRBV28 to TRBJ2-7; 15 bases are a match to TRBD2. The CDR3 has 22 amino acids. Germline values: CDR1 MDHEN, CDR2 SYDVKM. V gave up 3 bases and J gave up 3 bases; unmatched junction bases: 21. The DNA for the CDR3 is TGTGCCAGCAGTTTCGAATCGATCCCGTGGTGGACTAGCGGGGGGGCCGTCTACGAGCAGTACTTC. This sequence encodes CASSFESIPWWTSGGAVYEQYF.

J is TRBJ1-1 and V is TRBV6-5; 8 bases fit TRBD1. Germline trimming cut 2 bases from V and 4 bases from J; bases unmatched to any gene: 6. The CDR3 contains 15 residues. Germline V gene data show CDR1 as MNHEY and CDR2 as SVGAGI. CDR3 bases: TGTGCCAGCAGTTACGGGACAGGCTGGCCCACTGAAGCTTTCTTT. Encoded protein: CASSYGTGWPTEAFF.

The chain combines TRBV7-2 with TRBJ1-4; TRBD1 matches at 8 bases. From germline, CDR1 is SGHTA and CDR2 FQGNSA. Unmatched junction bases numbered 8, after V lost 7 bases and J lost 7 bases. This CDR3 region has 14 residues. This CDR3 is CASTLRQGAEKLFF. In DNA, the CDR3 is TGTGCCAGCACCCTTAGGCAGGGGGCTGAAAAACTGTTTTTT.

This rearrangement joins TRBV7-8 to TRBJ2-7, with a weak D call TRBD2 (6 bases). The V gene's germline CDR1 is SGHVS and CDR2 FQNEAQ. This CDR3 region has 17 residues. V was cut by 4 bases and J by 3 bases, with 22 bases left in between. The DNA for the CDR3 is TGTGCCAGCAGCTCAGATAAAGGGTGGTCGGGACTCTACGAGCAGTACTTC. The encoded protein is CASSSDKGWSGLYEQYF.

The V call is TRBV7-3, the J call TRBJ2-7; possible D gene TRBD2, 6 bases. Germline V gene data show CDR1 as SGHTA and CDR2 as FQGTGA. V gave up 0 bases and J gave up 0 bases, with 9 bases separating them. The CDR3 covers 15 residues. CDR3 in amino acids: CASSLTQGGSYEQYF. CDR3 DNA sequence: TGTGCCAGCAGCTTAACGCAGGGAGGCTCCTACGAGCAGTACTTC.

The rearrangement joins TRBV7-2 to TRBJ2-2; D may be TRBD1 (6 bases). Germline assignment: CDR1 SGHTA and CDR2 FQGNSA. With 4 bases removed from V and 6 bases from J, the gap between germline ends came to 18 bases. The CDR3 length is 16 residues. The CDR3 DNA reads TGTGCCAGCAGCTCCCGCAGGGGAAGTATTGCCGGGGAGCTGTTTTTT. Encoded protein: CASSSRRGSIAGELFF.

This chain connects TRBV7-6 to TRBJ2-1, with D maybe TRBD1 (5 bases). Germline V gene lookup returns CDR1 SGHVS and CDR2 FNYEAQ. CDR3 length equals 16 residues. Between the trimmed V and J ends, which lost 2 bases and 6 bases, there was a span of 17 bases. CDR3 sequence reads: CASSLTAGLLGNEQFF. DNA for the CDR3: TGTGCCAGCAGCTTAACGGCAGGGCTACTGGGCAATGAGCAGTTCTTC.

The CDR3 protein is CAWSRDRPYGYTF. For the CDR3, the DNA is TGTGCCTGGAGTCGAGACAGGCCCTATGGCTACACCTTC. The rearrangement uses TRBV30 and TRBJ1-2; D may be TRBD1 (6 bases). Germline loops: CDR1 GTSNPN, CDR2 SVGIG (reference sequence). CDR3 length: 13 amino acids. Trimming took 2 bases from V and 4 from J, leaving 11 bases between them.

The chain carries TRBV6-5 and TRBJ2-1; maybe TRBD1 (5 bases). The CDR3 is 16 residues long. V gave up 2 bases and J gave up 2 bases, with 13 bases separating them. Germline lookup yields CDR1 MNHEY and CDR2 SVGAGI. This CDR3 is CASSYGVPGPYNEQFF. DNA of the CDR3: TGTGCCAGCAGTTACGGGGTGCCAGGGCCCTACAATGAGCAGTTCTTC.

A remark on this clone: The germline gene is not matched at one end of the junction; a read error may be the cause. The chain combines TRBV7-9 with TRBJ2-7; tentative D call: TRBD1 (5 bases). Germline V lookup: CDR1 SEHNR, CDR2 FQNEAQ (reference sequence). The CDR3 length is 16 residues. The CDR3, as DNA: TGTTCCAGCAGCTTAGAATTCTCAGGGCCAAACTACGAGCAGTACTTC. Its translation is CSSSLEFSGPNYEQYF.

The genes are TRBV2 and TRBJ2-5; no reliable D call. CDR1 and CDR2 (germline): SNHLY, FYNNEI. This CDR3 comprises 12 residues. Trimming removed 8 bases from V and 0 bases from J, with 7 bases in between. DNA of the CDR3: TGTGCCAGCGATGGCAACCAAGAGACCCAGTACTTC. Amino acid sequence: CASDGNQETQYF.

The chain is built from TRBV11-2 and TRBJ1-2, with D perhaps matching TRBD1 (6 bases). This CDR3 is 16 amino acids long. Germline CDR1 and CDR2: SGHAT and FQNNGV. The V and J ends lost 8 bases and 0 bases respectively, with 19 bases between them. CDR3: CASRQIRGTSNYGYTF. The CDR3 nucleotides read TGTGCCAGCCGACAAATCCGAGGGACATCTAACTATGGCTACACCTTC.

This clone was counted only a few times. The gene calls are TRBV7-3 and TRBJ2-2; 7 nucleotides align to TRBD1. This CDR3 is built from 15 residues. The V and J ends lost 4 bases and 1 base, in that order; junction bases with no gene match: 3. CDR1 is SGHTA, CDR2 FQGTGA, per germline. CDR3 sequence (DNA): TGTGCCAGCAGCTACGACAGGGAGAACACCGGGGAGCTGTTTTTT. Protein sequence: CASSYDRENTGELFF.

The chain has TRBV5-4 and TRBJ2-5; tentatively, D is TRBD2 (6 bases). This CDR3 comprises 13 residues. The germline CDR1 and CDR2 sequences are SGHNT and YYREEE (reference sequence). The V end was cut by 4 bases, the J end by 5 bases, with 12 bases between. As DNA, the CDR3 is TGTGCCAGCAGCCTCGGGAGTAGGGAGACCCAGTACTTC. This gives the protein CASSLGSRETQYF. Drawing the rest from reference TRBV5-4 and TRBJ2-5, the complete variable domain is ETGVTQSPTHLIKTRGQQVTLRCSSQSGHNTVSWYQQALGQGPQFIFQYYREEENGRGNFPPRFSGLQFPNYSSELNVNALELDDSALYLCASSLGSRETQYFGPGTRLLVL.

The V call is TRBV6-5, the J call TRBJ2-7; D perhaps matches TRBD2 (6 bases). Deletions cut 5 bases from V and 5 bases from J, with 16 bases between. The CDR3 runs to 14 residues. CDR1 is MNHEY, CDR2 SVGAGI, per germline. Written as DNA, the CDR3 is TGTGCCAGCAGTAAGGGCTTGGAGGGCAACGAGCAGTACTTC. As protein: CASSKGLEGNEQYF.

This clone was recorded once. The rearrangement joins TRBV9 to TRBJ1-3; unclear D gene. V lost 1 base and J 2 bases, leaving 13 bases between the germline ends. This CDR3 contains 16 residues. CDR1 and CDR2 (germline): SGDLS, YYNGEE. The CDR3 DNA is TGTGCCAGCAGCGTAACAGCTGAATTACCTGGAAACACCATATATTTT. Protein sequence: CASSVTAELPGNTIYF.

V usage is TRBV18 and J usage is TRBJ1-4, with D possibly matching TRBD1 (5 bases). The CDR3 consists of 16 residues. V was cut by 2 bases and J by 6 bases, with 16 bases left in between. CDR1 is KGHSH and CDR2 is LQKENI in the germline V gene. The CDR3 DNA reads TGTGCCAGCTCACCAGTTCAAGGAACAGGATATGAAAAACTGTTTTTT. As protein: CASSPVQGTGYEKLFF. The full variable domain, completed using reference TRBV18 and TRBJ1-4, is NAGVMQNPRHLVRRRGQEARLRCSPMKGHSHVYWYRQLPEEGLKFMVYLQKENIIDESGMPKERFSAEFPKEGPSILRIQQVVRGDSAAYFCASSPVQGTGYEKLFFGSGTQLSVL.

This clone has just a few counts. The chain carries TRBV13 and TRBJ1-2; D is unresolved. The CDR3 extends over 15 amino acids. The V end was cut by 3 bases, the J end by 8 bases, with 19 bases between. Germline V gene sequence: CDR1 PRHDT, CDR2 FYEKMQ (reference sequence). The DNA of the CDR3 is TGTGCCAGCAGCTTGGGCACCAGTGGCCTTGGAGGCTACACCTTC. Residues: CASSLGTSGLGGYTF.